This TCR beta chain was found in a study of early T cells in non-severe SARS-CoV-2 infection. Study at large: Whole-blood bulk RNA, unsorted, was sequenced, and chains were unpaired. Study-wide findings and caveats: Missing private and CD4 specificities, VDJdb matching favored anti-spike CD8 responses.

Tagging with unique molecular identifiers was applied to individual cDNA molecules. TCRdb processed the 5' RACE reads anew with MiXCR; each CDR3 protein has one entry. The table has roughly 80,000 distinct CDR3 sequences, about 11% seen once. Deletions cut 6 bases from V and 6 bases from J, with 14 bases between. This CDR3 is built from 13 residues. Germline V gene sequence: CDR1 LNHDA, CDR2 SQIVND (reference sequence). A word on this clonotype: Its antigen remains unidentified.

The origin of this receptor is an adult who was a healthcare worker with PCR-confirmed SARS-CoV-2 infection or an uninfected control (not recorded which). The specimen was whole blood, collected at baseline. The chain links TRBV19 to TRBJ2-5; possibly TRBD2 for D (7 bases). CDR3 bases: TGTGCCAGTAGGTCGGGGGGCGGAAAGACCCAGTACTTC. Encoded protein: CASRSGGGKTQYF.